Following are 20 T cell receptor beta chains from one sample sequenced in a study of T-cell reconstitution after alpha-beta-depleted transplantation in children. For TCRbeta, the library was prepared with unique molecular identifiers. TCRdb independently ran MiXCR on the PCR reads; one entry per CDR3 protein. The sample has approximately 350,000 distinct CDR3 sequences; 10% are singletons. The sequences come from PBMCs from the stem cell graft donor, collected from the stem cell graft. These TCRs come from a human donor who donated a stem cell graft to a child with acute lymphoblastic leukemia.

This chain links TRBV7-2 with TRBJ2-1; 8 bases are shared with TRBD2. Germline assignment: CDR1 SGHTA and CDR2 FQGNSA. The length of the CDR3 is 17 residues. Trimming took 5 bases from V and 5 from J; bases not matched to a gene: 14. This chain's CDR3 is CASSPPGNAGGNNEQFF. The CDR3 DNA is TGTGCCAGCAGCCCTCCAGGGAACGCGGGAGGTAACAATGAGCAGTTCTTC.

The chain links TRBV7-9 to TRBJ1-5; TRBD1 is a possible D gene (5 bases). CDR1 and CDR2 (germline): SEHNR, FQNEAQ (reference sequence). V was pared by 5 bases and J by 3 bases, with 14 bases between. The CDR3 length is 15 residues. CDR3 region: CASSPGPIPNQPQHF. The CDR3 bases are TGTGCCAGCAGCCCGGGACCGATACCCAATCAGCCCCAGCATTTT.

This sequence joins TRBV27 and TRBJ2-5, with D perhaps matching TRBD1 (6 bases). The CDR3 has 14 amino acids. The V end lost 4 bases, the J end lost 4 bases, and 13 bases lay between the germline ends. Germline-derived CDR1 and CDR2 are MNHEY and SMNVEV (reference sequence). CDR3 coding DNA: TGTGCCAGCAGTTCAACAGGGTACGGAGAGACCCAGTACTTC. This encodes CASSSTGYGETQYF.

This clonotype was seen ten or more times. The J gene is TRBJ2-7, the V gene TRBV9, with D tentatively TRBD1 (6 bases). Trimming took off 4 bases at V and 6 bases at J, with 17 bases between the two ends. CDR1 is SGDLS and CDR2 is YYNGEE in the germline V gene. There are 14 residues in the CDR3. CDR3 sequence (DNA): TGTGCCAGCAGCCCGGGACACGCCGAGGGCGAGCAGTACTTC. This translates into CASSPGHAEGEQYF.

This clonotype was seen a handful of times. This chain links TRBV30 with TRBJ2-1; D is unclear. Trimming left V 2 bases short and J 7 bases short, with 6 bases between. This CDR3 spans 11 amino acids. CDR1 is GTSNPN, CDR2 SVGIG, per germline (reference sequence). CDR3 DNA sequence: TGTGCCTGGAGTTTGGGGAATGAGCAGTTCTTC. Amino acids: CAWSLGNEQFF. The full variable domain, in which reference TRBV30 and TRBJ2-1 provide the parts outside the CDR3, is SQTIHQWPATLVQPVGSPLSLECTVEGTSNPNLYWYRQAAGRGLQLLFYSVGIGQISSEVPQNLSASRPQDRQFILSSKKLLLSDSGFYLCAWSLGNEQFFGPGTRLTVL.

This clonotype was found many times. V gene TRBV12-3 or TRBV12-4 combines with J gene TRBJ1-4; the D is unclear. CDR3 size: 14 residues. The germline V and J ends were trimmed by 3 bases and 13 bases, with 18 bases remaining between them. CDR3 sequence reads: CASSFDRGSSILFF. The CDR3 region has the DNA TGTGCCAGCAGTTTCGATCGGGGTTCCTCTATACTGTTTTTT.

This clonotype appeared many times. V usage is TRBV5-6 and J usage is TRBJ2-1; 14 bases map to TRBD2. This CDR3 has 15 residues. Germline assignment: CDR1 SGHDT and CDR2 YYEEEE. J gave up 7 bases and V 3 bases, and 3 bases lay outside the gene matches. For the CDR3, the DNA is TGTGCCAGCAGCTCTGGGACTAGCGGGAGAAATGAGCAGTTCTTC. Its translation is CASSSGTSGRNEQFF.

This chain connects TRBV6-2 or TRBV6-3 to TRBJ2-1, with D tentatively TRBD1 or TRBD2 (5 bases each). Germline loops: CDR1 MNHEY, CDR2 SVGEGT. The CDR3 consists of 15 residues. V was shortened by 5 bases and J by 4 bases, with 15 bases between the two germline ends. CDR3 protein: CASSPIEGTYNEQFF. The CDR3 DNA is TGTGCCAGCAGTCCTATCGAAGGGACGTACAATGAGCAGTTCTTC.

This rearrangement joins TRBV7-2 to TRBJ1-1, with 7 bases identical to TRBD1. Per the germline V gene, CDR1 is SGHTA and CDR2 is FQGNSA. This CDR3 is built from 14 residues. Trimming cost V 1 base and J 4 bases; bases outside gene matches: 3. The CDR3 here is CASSLGGTATEAFF. In DNA, the CDR3 is TGTGCCAGCAGCTTAGGAGGGACAGCCACTGAAGCTTTCTTT.

This chain links TRBV28 with TRBJ1-5, with D uncertain. The CDR3 length is 17 residues. The V end was cut by 3 bases, the J end by 0 bases, with 15 bases between. Germline V CDR1 and CDR2: MDHEN, SYDVKM. The CDR3 sequence: CASSFPGSQYSNQPQHF. The DNA for the CDR3 is TGTGCCAGCAGTTTCCCGGGGTCGCAGTATAGCAATCAGCCCCAGCATTTT. Filled out from reference TRBV28 and TRBJ1-5, the complete variable domain reads DVKVTQSSRYLVKRTGEKVFLECVQDMDHENMFWYRQDPGLGLRLIYFSYDVKMKEKGDIPEGYSVSREKKERFSLILESASTNQTSMYLCASSFPGSQYSNQPQHFGDGTRLSIL.

The genes are TRBV6-5 and TRBJ1-2, with D possibly matching TRBD1 (5 bases). V was clipped by 0 bases and J by 8 bases, with 13 bases between them. This CDR3 contains 14 residues. Germline V gives CDR1 MNHEY, CDR2 SVGAGI. The CDR3 sequence: CASSYSRGSGGYTF. In nucleotides, the CDR3 is TGTGCCAGCAGTTACTCGAGGGGTTCGGGGGGCTACACCTTC.

The J gene is TRBJ2-2, the V gene TRBV28; D unresolved. V lost 2 bases and J lost 5, with 6 bases in between. CDR1 and CDR2 (germline): MDHEN, SYDVKM. CDR3 length equals 13 residues. CDR3 region: CASSLKRTGELFF. The CDR3 region has the DNA TGTGCCAGCAGTTTAAAGAGAACCGGGGAGCTGTTTTTT.

This clonotype has a handful of counts. The V and J genes are TRBV27 and TRBJ1-2; 10 nucleotides line up with TRBD1. Trimming took 5 bases from V and 4 from J; bases not matched to a gene: 13. The CDR3 consists of 17 residues. In germline, CDR1 is MNHEY, CDR2 SMNVEV (reference sequence). For the CDR3, the DNA is TGTGCCAGCAGTCGCTCGACAGGGGGCGGGAGCCTCTATGGCTACACCTTC. This translates into CASSRSTGGGSLYGYTF.

With respect to this clonotype: At one end the junction does not follow the germline gene, possibly because of a read error. The chain couples TRBV6-2 or TRBV6-3 to TRBJ1-1; possibly TRBD1 for D (5 bases). Germline CDR1 is MNHEY and CDR2 is SVGEGT. The CDR3 is 17 residues long. The CDR3 DNA is TGTGCCAGCAGTTATGGCGGGACCTTTGGTCAAGTCCCTGAACCTTTCTTT. Its protein product is CASSYGGTFGQVPEPFF.

This chain links TRBV7-2 with TRBJ2-1, with TRBD1 matching 7 bases. Germline CDR1 is SGHTA and CDR2 is FQGNSA. V trimming: 1 base; J trimming: 2 bases; junction bases outside the gene matches: 2. The CDR3 spans 15 residues. CDR3 protein: CASSLGDRAYNEQFF. CDR3 nucleotides: TGTGCCAGCAGCTTAGGGGACAGAGCCTACAATGAGCAGTTCTTC.

The V and J genes are TRBV27 and TRBJ2-1; 11 nucleotides match TRBD2. With V trimmed by 6 bases and J by 9 bases, 4 bases remained unmatched. Germline V gene data show CDR1 as MNHEY and CDR2 as SMNVEV (reference sequence). This CDR3 is built from 13 residues. The CDR3 loop is CASRTSGKIEQFF. The CDR3 coding sequence is TGTGCCAGCAGGACTAGCGGGAAAATTGAGCAGTTCTTC.

The chain is built from TRBV7-3 and TRBJ2-1; 12 bases fit TRBD2. The germline V gene encodes CDR1 SGHTA and CDR2 FQGTGA. The V and J ends lost 5 bases and 9 bases, in that order; junction bases with no gene match: 8. The CDR3 has 15 residues. The DNA for the CDR3 is TGTGCCAGCAGCGCAGGACTAGCGGGAAGTGCTGAGCAGTTCTTC. This translates into CASSAGLAGSAEQFF.

This clonotype has at least ten counts. The chain carries TRBV7-3 and TRBJ2-7; 7 bases fit TRBD2. With V trimmed by 5 bases and J by 4 bases, 17 bases remained unmatched. This CDR3 spans 17 amino acids. Germline CDR1 is SGHTA and CDR2 is FQGTGA. The chain's CDR3 is CASSPSGAGVLPYEQYF. Written as DNA, the CDR3 is TGTGCCAGCAGCCCCTCCGGGGCGGGAGTCTTGCCTTACGAGCAGTACTTC.

This clonotype was seen a few times. The chain recombines TRBV20-1 with TRBJ1-5; maybe TRBD1 (6 bases). Germline V CDR1 and CDR2: DFQATT, SNEGSKA (reference sequence). This CDR3 comprises 14 residues. V was clipped by 2 bases and J by 7 bases, with 15 bases between them. CDR3 amino acids: CSARPPGDGQPQHF. CDR3 in DNA: TGCAGTGCTAGACCCCCAGGGGATGGACAGCCCCAGCATTTT.

In its sample, this clonotype was seen many times. The chain links TRBV5-1 to TRBJ2-2; 9 bases map to TRBD1. Germline CDR1 SGHRS, CDR2 YFSETQ. This CDR3 contains 16 residues. The V segment lost 4 bases and the J segment 3 bases; nucleotides outside the gene matches: 7. CDR3 sequence reads: CASSRGDREDTGELFF. The DNA of the CDR3 is TGCGCCAGCAGCCGTGGGGACAGGGAGGACACCGGGGAGCTGTTTTTT.